These T cell receptor beta chains were read from a single sample in a study of blood T cell repertoires in COVID-19. Assay used: immunoSEQ multiplex PCR; TCRdb lists only in-frame clones, some missing. The table includes more than 150,000 clones, about 77% detected once. The sequenced sample was peripheral blood. The receptors were sampled from a woman older than 75 with acute or convalescent COVID-19. Each CDR3 is given with its conserved first and last residue. The D gene is left open where the match is weak. Clone size appears in some rows only: once, few, many, or a class for an expanded clone.

D gene,V gene,J gene,clone size,CDR3 DNA,CDR3 protein
TRBD1,TRBV6-1,TRBJ2-7,.,TGTGCCAGCAGTGAAGAGGGACAGTACGACGACGAGCAGTACTTC,CASSEEGQYDDEQYF
.,TRBV3-1/TRBV3-2,TRBJ1-1,.,TGTGCCAGCAGTTTTCAGAGGACTGAAGCTTTCTTT,CASSFQRTEAFF
TRBD1,TRBV5-1,TRBJ1-2,.,TGCGCCAGCAGCTTGGCCGGGACAGGGCCGTTCTATGGCTACACCTTC,CASSLAGTGPFYGYTF
TRBD1,TRBV6-6,TRBJ1-3,.,TGTGCCAGCAGTTTACCGACAGGGGGAAACACCATATATTTT,CASSLPTGGNTIYF
TRBD2,TRBV24-1,TRBJ2-7,once,TGTGCCACCAGTGACCCCCGACTAGCCCCTCCCTCCGAGCAGTACTTC,CATSDPRLAPPSEQYF
.,TRBV15,TRBJ2-5,.,TGTGCCACCAGCAGAGATAACCAAGAGACCCAGTACTTC,CATSRDNQETQYF
.,TRBV6-5,TRBJ1-2,.,TGTGCCAGCAGTTGGGTAACGGGATATGGCTACACCTTC,CASSWVTGYGYTF
TRBD2,TRBV3-1/TRBV3-2,TRBJ2-5,.,TGTGCCAGCAGCCCTGAGCGGGGGGCGGAGACCCAGTACTTC,CASSPERGAETQYF
.,TRBV6-2/TRBV6-3,TRBJ1-4,.,TGTGCCAGCAGTTCTCCGACCGGGGGGGGACTTAATGAAAAACTGTTTTTT,CASSSPTGGGLNEKLFF
TRBD2,TRBV3-1/TRBV3-2,TRBJ2-3,.,TGTGCCAGCAGCCAAACTAGCGGGGGCACAGATACGCAGTATTTT,CASSQTSGGTDTQYF
.,TRBV2,TRBJ1-2,.,TGTGCCAGCACCTTAGACAGTCCCTTAGGCTACACCTTC,CASTLDSPLGYTF
.,TRBV6-2/TRBV6-3,TRBJ1-2,.,TGTGCCAGCAGTTCCCCCGCCCCGTTACAGGTCTATGGCTACACCTTC,CASSSPAPLQVYGYTF
TRBD1,TRBV5-1,TRBJ2-2,.,TGCGCCAGCAGCAGGGGATGGACAGGGTCAATATCCAACACCGGGGAGCTGTTTTTT,CASSRGWTGSISNTGELFF
.,TRBV5-6,TRBJ2-7,.,TGTGCCAGCAGCTTTGGTAGTCACGAGCAGTACTTC,CASSFGSHEQYF
.,TRBV18,TRBJ1-2,.,TGTGCCAGCTCACCTCCGACAGGCCGTAACTATGGCTACACCTTC,CASSPPTGRNYGYTF
.,TRBV19,TRBJ2-2,.,TGTGCCAGTAGTATGAGTCGGGGAGCCGGCACCGGGGAGCTGTTTTTT,CASSMSRGAGTGELFF
TRBD1,TRBV11-3,TRBJ2-1,.,TGTGCCAGCAGCTTAGGGGGACAGGGCGATGAGCAGTTCTTC,CASSLGGQGDEQFF
TRBD1,TRBV30,TRBJ1-4,.,TGTGCCTGGAACACAGGGGCAACTAATGAAAAACTGTTTTTT,CAWNTGATNEKLFF
.,TRBV28,TRBJ2-7,few,TGTGCCAGCAGCCGGGGGCTTGTGGGCAGGGGGAGGGAGCAGTACTTC,CASSRGLVGRGREQYF
TRBD1,TRBV5-1,TRBJ2-1,.,TGCGCCAGCAGCGAACCCAGGGGGCTAGGGTCCTACAATGAGCAGTTCTTC,CASSEPRGLGSYNEQFF
TRBD1,TRBV5-1,TRBJ2-1,.,TGCGCCAGCAGCCTCGGGGACAGGGACAATGAGCAGTTCTTC,CASSLGDRDNEQFF
.,TRBV2,TRBJ2-1,.,TGTGCCAGCAGGTTCGGGGGAGTGGGCGATGAGCAGTTCTTC,CASRFGGVGDEQFF
.,TRBV30,TRBJ1-4,few,TGTGCCTGGCAGCAGGATTTAAATGAAAAACTGTTTTTT,CAWQQDLNEKLFF
.,TRBV5-1,TRBJ2-1,.,TGCGCCAGCAGCCCAGGACAAGTCACAAGGTTCTTC,CASSPGQVTRFF
.,TRBV18,TRBJ1-1,.,TGTGCCAGCTCACCCTTCGGCGAGGACACTGAAGCTTTCTTT,CASSPFGEDTEAFF
TRBD1,TRBV7-8,TRBJ1-5,.,TGTGCCAGCAGCTGGACAGGAAATCAGCCCCAGCATTTT,CASSWTGNQPQHF
.,TRBV10-3,TRBJ2-3,.,TGTGCCATCAGTGCCCGGGTACTAGCCGGGGATACGCAGTATTTT,CAISARVLAGDTQYF
.,TRBV7-8,TRBJ2-7,once,TGTGCCAGCAGCTTGGGACACCGGACCTACGAGCAGTACTTC,CASSLGHRTYEQYF
.,TRBV6-5,TRBJ1-1,.,TGTGCCAGCACCCAGGGCAGGAGGGCTGAAGCTTTCTTT,CASTQGRRAEAFF
.,TRBV5-6,TRBJ1-4,.,TGTGCCAGCAGCTTGGTCGGGTCAACTAATGAAAAACTGTTTTTT,CASSLVGSTNEKLFF
TRBD1,TRBV11-3,TRBJ2-1,.,TGTGCCAGCAGCAGCCAGGGGGCCCTCTACAATGAGCAGTTCTTC,CASSSQGALYNEQFF
.,TRBV5-8,TRBJ2-7,.,TGTGCCAGCAGCTTGAACCCTAACGAGCAGTACTTC,CASSLNPNEQYF
.,TRBV7-7,TRBJ2-2,.,TGTGCTAGCAGCTTAGCCGAGACTGGCACCGGGGAGCTGTTTTTT,CASSLAETGTGELFF
.,TRBV27,TRBJ1-2,.,TGTGCCAGCAGTTTGCGGACTAACTATGGCTACACCTTC,CASSLRTNYGYTF
.,TRBV3-1/TRBV3-2,TRBJ2-7,.,TGTGCCAGCAGCCAACAAAGAGGGGGTCTGCGTGAGCAGTACTTC,CASSQQRGGLREQYF
TRBD2,TRBV3-1/TRBV3-2,TRBJ2-7,few,TGTGCCAGCAGCCATGGCGGGAGGAATTACGAGCAGTACTTC,CASSHGGRNYEQYF
.,TRBV5-1,TRBJ1-4,.,TGCGCCAGCAGCATTGAGGGGGTATCTAATGAAAAACTGTTTTTT,CASSIEGVSNEKLFF
TRBD2,TRBV5-1,TRBJ2-3,.,TGCGCCAGCAGCTTGGGACTAGCGTTGGCTAGCACAGATACGCAGTATTTT,CASSLGLALASTDTQYF
TRBD2,TRBV30,TRBJ2-7,.,TGTGCCTGGACCGGGGGGTCGTTCAACGAGCAGTACTTC,CAWTGGSFNEQYF
TRBD1,TRBV7-6,TRBJ2-7,.,TGTGCCAGCAGCTTAGCCGGGACAGCGAGCTCCTACGAGCAGTACTTC,CASSLAGTASSYEQYF
.,TRBV6-6,TRBJ1-1,.,TGTGCCAGCAGTTACGGGACACTTGAAGCTTTCTTT,CASSYGTLEAFF
TRBD1,TRBV7-9,TRBJ1-2,.,TGTGCCAGCAGCTTTCGGGACAGTTATCGCTACACCTTC,CASSFRDSYRYTF
.,TRBV18,TRBJ2-2,.,TGTGCCAGCTCACCGGGGCTAGCGAACACCGGGGAGCTGTTTTTT,CASSPGLANTGELFF
.,TRBV24-1,TRBJ2-1,.,TGTGCCACCAGTGATAGTTTACTAGCTACCTACAATGAGCAGTTCTTC,CATSDSLLATYNEQFF
.,TRBV6-5,TRBJ2-3,.,TGTGCCAGCAGGCTCCGGGACTCACAATCTACGCAGTATTTT,CASRLRDSQSTQYF
TRBD1,TRBV27,TRBJ1-6,.,TGTGCCAGCACTCCAGGGGGCGCGGGGAATTCACCCCTCCACTTT,CASTPGGAGNSPLHF
.,TRBV4-1,TRBJ2-5,few,TGCGCCAGCAGCTCCCTCTACCAAGAGACCCAGTACTTC,CASSSLYQETQYF
TRBD1,TRBV5-1,TRBJ1-2,.,TGCGCCAGCAGCGTGGACAGGGCGGTGGATGGCTACACCTTC,CASSVDRAVDGYTF
TRBD1,TRBV6-5,TRBJ1-3,.,TGTGCCAGCAGTTACTCCGGGACAGGGACTGGAAACACCATATATTTT,CASSYSGTGTGNTIYF
TRBD2,TRBV18,TRBJ2-3,.,TGTGCCAGCTCACCACCGACTAGCGGGGGGCAGGTAGATACGCAGTATTTT,CASSPPTSGGQVDTQYF
.,TRBV18,TRBJ2-7,once,TGTGCCAGCTCACCCAACACCTTACCAGGCTACGAGCAGTACTTC,CASSPNTLPGYEQYF
TRBD1,TRBV5-8,TRBJ1-4,.,TGTGCCAGCAGCTCCCCAGGGGGCAATAATGAAAAACTGTTTTTT,CASSSPGGNNEKLFF
.,TRBV6-1,TRBJ1-2,.,TGTGCCAGCAGTGAACTCCTCCGGCAGGGGACGTTTAAGCCGGTCTATGGCTACACCTTC,CASSELLRQGTFKPVYGYTF
.,TRBV6-1,TRBJ1-6,.,TGTGCCAGCAGTGAAAAGCCCCAGGGCGGTAATTCACCCCTCCACTTT,CASSEKPQGGNSPLHF
TRBD1,TRBV28,TRBJ1-2,once,TGTGCCAGCAGTGCGACAGGGCTCTATGGCTACACCTTC,CASSATGLYGYTF
TRBD1,TRBV19,TRBJ1-5,.,TGTGCCAGTACGGGGCAGGGGGCGTATCAGCCCCAGCATTTT,CASTGQGAYQPQHF
.,TRBV19,TRBJ1-2,once,TGTGCCAGTAGTATATCCTGGGACTCCTCTAACTATGGCTACACCTTC,CASSISWDSSNYGYTF
.,TRBV3-1/TRBV3-2,TRBJ1-3,.,TGTGCCAGCAGCCAAGTGGCAGGAAGCTCTGGAAACACCATATATTTT,CASSQVAGSSGNTIYF
TRBD1,TRBV4-2,TRBJ2-2,few,TGTGCCAGCAGCCCCGGGACAGGGGCGAACACCGGGGAGCTGTTTTTT,CASSPGTGANTGELFF